The 10 T cell receptor beta chains below all came from one sample that was sequenced in a study of a mutant IDH1 vaccine in newly diagnosed glioma. As to time point: week 11, during vaccination. What each vaccine dose contained was 300 ug of mutant IDH1 20-mer peptide, accompanied by topical imiquimod. Their specific antigens are unknown. Repertoires were generated with immunoSEQ multiplex PCR, while TCRdb's copy carries only in-frame clones and drops some. The sample consists of fewer than 75,000 clones, approximately 88% of them appearing once. Sequenced here: PBMCs, sampled from a glioma patient whose treatment included an IDH1 peptide vaccine. The receptor source for this set is a woman in her forties or fifties with glioma.

This clone has more than one count but fewer than ten. The V and J genes are TRBV18 and TRBJ1-1, with D possibly being TRBD1 (6 bases). This CDR3 has 16 residues. Germline CDR1 is KGHSH and CDR2 is LQKENI. The V and J ends lost 4 bases and 1 base respectively, with 16 bases between them. This CDR3 is CASSQSLTGKNTEAFF. The CDR3 DNA reads TGTGCCAGCTCACAATCCTTAACAGGGAAGAACACTGAAGCTTTCTTT.

In this sample, this clone turned up once. The V call is TRBV5-4, the J call TRBJ1-2; 8 nucleotides align to TRBD1. Trimming took 4 bases from V and 7 from J; bases not matched to a gene: 9. Germline V gene data show CDR1 as SGHNT and CDR2 as YYREEE (reference sequence). The CDR3 loop spans 14 amino acids. CDR3 sequence: CASSGAGGQGGYTF. As DNA, the CDR3 is TGTGCCAGCAGCGGGGCAGGGGGCCAAGGTGGCTACACCTTC.

The gene calls are TRBV9 and TRBJ2-5; D not certain. Trimming pared 3 bases from V and 5 bases from J, leaving 2 bases between. CDR3 length: 10 amino acids. The V gene's germline CDR1 is SGDLS and CDR2 YYNGEE. The CDR3 sequence: CASSGETQYF. As DNA, the CDR3 is TGTGCCAGCAGCGGGGAGACCCAGTACTTC.

This clone was recorded a few times. The rearrangement joins TRBV2 to TRBJ1-1; 7 nucleotides align to TRBD1. This CDR3 has 15 amino acids. Germline CDR1 SNHLY, CDR2 FYNNEI. V lost 7 bases to trimming and J lost 0 bases; unmatched junction nucleotides: 8. The CDR3 sequence: CASTLKQGMNTEAFF. The CDR3 coding sequence is TGTGCCAGCACCCTCAAACAGGGGATGAACACTGAAGCTTTCTTT.

The rearrangement uses TRBV4-2 and TRBJ1-5; D may be TRBD1 (6 bases). Germline CDR1 is LGHNA and CDR2 is YNFKEQ. V dropped 0 bases and J dropped 6 bases, with 18 bases sitting between them. The CDR3 contains 17 residues. CDR3 nucleotide sequence: TGTGCCAGCAGCCAAGATATCGCAGGGGAAGTGGGTCAGCCCCAGCATTTT. Translating it yields CASSQDIAGEVGQPQHF.

J is TRBJ2-2 and V is TRBV19; tentatively, D is TRBD2 (6 bases). Germline lookup yields CDR1 LNHDA and CDR2 SQIVND (reference sequence). CDR3 length: 15 amino acids. The V end was cut by 6 bases, the J end by 4 bases, with 15 bases between. The chain's CDR3 is CASSLSGVPTGELFF. The DNA of the CDR3 is TGTGCCAGTAGCTTATCGGGGGTCCCCACCGGGGAGCTGTTTTTT.

The chain has TRBV28 and TRBJ2-2; 7 bases match TRBD1. The CDR3 has 16 amino acids. Germline CDR1 reads MDHEN; CDR2 reads SYDVKM. After removal of 6 bases from V and 2 bases from J, the junction contained 9 bases not matched to a gene. CDR3 region: CASSPGQVTNTGELFF. The CDR3 DNA sequence: TGTGCCAGCAGCCCAGGACAGGTGACAAACACCGGGGAGCTGTTTTTT.

The V and J genes are TRBV19 and TRBJ1-1; a possible D gene is TRBD1 (5 bases). The CDR3 runs to 14 residues. Germline CDR1 and CDR2: LNHDA and SQIVND (reference sequence). V lost 7 bases to trimming and J lost 2 bases, with 14 bases between them. CDR3: CASTPQGPNTEAFF. CDR3 coding DNA: TGTGCCAGTACCCCCCAGGGACCAAACACTGAAGCTTTCTTT.

This chain joins TRBV19 and TRBJ1-4; D not resolved. Trimming took 7 bases from V and 7 from J, leaving 13 bases between them. This CDR3 spans 13 amino acids. Germline V gene sequence: CDR1 LNHDA, CDR2 SQIVND (reference sequence). Here the CDR3 reads CASTPTESEKLFF. CDR3 DNA: TGTGCCAGTACCCCGACGGAATCTGAAAAACTGTTTTTT.

This rearrangement joins TRBV11-2 to TRBJ1-2; no definite D call. The CDR3 is 14 amino acids. V lost 1 base, J lost 1 base, and 7 bases lay in between. Looked up from germline, CDR1 is SGHAT and CDR2 is FQNNGV. The CDR3 DNA is TGTGCCAGCAGCTTAGGCCGAATTAACTATGGCTACACCTTC. It specifies CASSLGRINYGYTF.